This entry describes one T cell receptor (beta chain). The source of the sample is a study of chemoradiotherapy in HPV16-positive cancers. TCRdb's copy holds only in-frame clones and misses some; the assay was immunoSEQ multiplex PCR. The sample lists around 3,500 clones, around 94% seen once, with approximately 3.9% in the top ten. Unmatched junction bases numbered 9, after V lost 0 bases and J lost 6 bases. The CDR3 is 17 amino acids. Germline V gene sequence: CDR1 LNHNV, CDR2 YYDKDF (reference sequence). The sample here was tumor tissue, taken from a patient who underwent chemoradiotherapy. This clonotype was obtained from a human donor with HPV-associated anogenital cancer. J is TRBJ2-3 and V is TRBV15; 10 bases line up with TRBD2. CDR3 DNA sequence: TGTGCCACCAGCAGAGAGGGGGCTAGCGGGGGTGCGGATACGCAGTATTTT. Encoded protein: CATSREGASGGADTQYF. The complete variable domain, with remaining parts taken from reference TRBV15 and TRBJ2-3, reads DAMVIQNPRYQVTQFGKPVTLSCSQTLNHNVMYWYQQKSSQAPKLLFHYYDKDFNNEADTPDNFQSRRPNTSFCFLDIRSPGLGDTAMYLCATSREGASGGADTQYFGPGTRLTVL.